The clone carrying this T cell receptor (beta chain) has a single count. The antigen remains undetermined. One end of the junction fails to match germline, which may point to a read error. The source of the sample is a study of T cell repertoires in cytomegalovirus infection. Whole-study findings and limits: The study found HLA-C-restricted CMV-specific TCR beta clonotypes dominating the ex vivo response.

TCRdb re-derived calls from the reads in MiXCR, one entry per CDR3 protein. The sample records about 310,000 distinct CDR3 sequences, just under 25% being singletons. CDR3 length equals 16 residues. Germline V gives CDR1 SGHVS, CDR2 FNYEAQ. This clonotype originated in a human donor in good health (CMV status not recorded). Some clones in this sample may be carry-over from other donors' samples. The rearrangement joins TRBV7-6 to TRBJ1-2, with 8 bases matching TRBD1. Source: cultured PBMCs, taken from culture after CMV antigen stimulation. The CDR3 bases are TGTGCCAGCAGCTTATCCCCGGGACAGGAATACTATGGCCACACCTTC. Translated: CASSLSPGQEYYGHTF.